The clone carrying this TCR beta chain was observed many times. This sample was taken from a study of T cells in Graves' hyperthyroidism and ophthalmopathy. The ends were cut back, 4 bases at V and 5 bases at J, with 17 bases in the middle. The CDR3 covers 15 residues. Germline V CDR1 and CDR2: MDHEN, SYDVKM. RNA transcripts served as the template for amplifying TCR beta CDR3 regions. Researchers ran a first-round RT-PCR on the TCR CDR3 using the HTBI primer set. TCRdb ran MiXCR on the multiplex PCR reads and lists one entry per CDR3 protein. The data contain hundreds of thousands of distinct CDR3 sequences, more than 15% of them seen just once; the ten biggest clones take up roughly 15%.

The chain couples TRBV28 to TRBJ1-1; TRBD1 is a possible D gene (5 bases). Material: blood. The receptor's source is a woman between 18 and 29 years old with Graves' hyperthyroidism. The CDR3 is CASSSQTAGRTEAFF. DNA for the CDR3: TGTGCCAGCAGTTCCCAGACAGCTGGCCGGACTGAAGCTTTCTTT.